This T cell receptor beta chain was obtained from a study of spatial heterogeneity in lung cancer. This clonotype has ten or more counts. Stated time point: sample taken at primary tumor resection. Unsorted tumor, nontumor lung tissue or cryopreserved PBMC supplied the whole RNA. The CDR3 consists of 12 residues. Trimming stripped 2 bases from V and 4 bases from J, with 6 bases between. Germline V gene lookup returns CDR1 SEHNR and CDR2 FQNEAQ (reference sequence). TCRdb called the 5' RACE reads again in MiXCR, with one record for every CDR3 protein. The sample holds tens of thousands of distinct CDR3 sequences, about 12% seen once.

Material: PBMCs, obtained at surgery. The sequence came from a male donor with early-stage non-small cell lung cancer. The V gene is TRBV7-9, the J gene TRBJ2-7; D is unclear. The CDR3 sequence: CASSLTSYEQYF. In nucleotides, the CDR3 is TGTGCCAGCAGCTTAACCTCTTACGAGCAGTACTTC.